This TCR beta chain comes out of a study of blood T cell repertoires in COVID-19. Study summary: Sources were T cells, B-cell-depleted T cells, or PBMCs; the material itself was cDNA or gDNA.

In the original workflow: Reference gene primer amplification in the assay estimated nucleated cell counts. Clones were read by immunoSEQ multiplex PCR, and TCRdb kept only the in-frame ones, dropping some. D and trimming come from the DNA, and the V and J calls and clone size come from that table. The sample carries 99,000 or so clones, over 75% recorded once. Germline CDR1 SGHTS, CDR2 YDEGEE. This CDR3 has 13 amino acids. Between the trimmed V and J ends, which lost 5 bases and 8 bases, there was a span of 13 bases. The sequence derives from a man in his forties or fifties with acute or convalescent COVID-19. The chain uses TRBV5-8 and TRBJ1-4, with D possibly being TRBD1 (5 bases). The sample comprised peripheral blood. The chain's CDR3 is CASSLWGDEKLFF. DNA of the CDR3: TGTGCCAGCAGTTTGTGGGGGGACGAAAAACTGTTTTTT.